What follows are 13 T cell receptor beta chains derived from one specimen sequenced in a study of T cell responses to AZD1222 COVID-19 vaccine. Assay used: immunoSEQ multiplex PCR; TCRdb lists only in-frame clones, some missing. Here the sample spans fewer than 200,000 clones, 70% to 90% being singletons. Sequencing used peripheral blood, obtained 28 days after the second AZD1222 dose. The receptor source for this set is an adult who received the AZD1222 COVID-19 vaccine.

This clone was recorded once. The V and J genes are TRBV7-2 and TRBJ1-2; D gene unclear. The V end lost 6 bases, the J end lost 7 bases, and 15 bases lay between the germline ends. The CDR3 is 13 amino acids. Germline CDR1 and CDR2: SGHTA and FQGNSA. DNA of the CDR3: TGTGCCAGCAGACGTGACGGGAGCTCTGGCTACACCTTC. It is translated as CASRRDGSSGYTF.

Written as DNA, the CDR3 is TGTGCCAGCAGCGAAGGACAGCCTTATGGCTACACCTTC. Translation gives CASSEGQPYGYTF. V and J are TRBV5-4 and TRBJ1-2; tentative D call: TRBD1 (6 bases). V was pared by 4 bases and J by 5 bases, with 12 bases between. Germline CDR1 reads SGHNT; CDR2 reads YYREEE (reference sequence). The CDR3 runs 13 residues. The whole variable domain, filled in from reference TRBV5-4 and TRBJ1-2, reads ETGVTQSPTHLIKTRGQQVTLRCSSQSGHNTVSWYQQALGQGPQFIFQYYREEENGRGNFPPRFSGLQFPNYSSELNVNALELDDSALYLCASSEGQPYGYTFGSGTRLTVV.

The chain links TRBV5-1 to TRBJ2-7; 7 nucleotides line up with TRBD1. Germline CDR1 reads SGHRS; CDR2 reads YFSETQ. Trimming took 4 bases from V and 4 from J; bases not matched to a gene: 11. The CDR3 totals 15 residues. The CDR3 region is CASSPTRQGTYEQYF. CDR3 coding DNA: TGCGCCAGCAGCCCCACCAGACAGGGTACGTACGAGCAGTACTTC.

This clone has only one observation. The junction does not match germline at one end; this may be a read error. The V call is TRBV3-1 (or the pseudogene TRBV3-2), the J call TRBJ2-3; possibly TRBD1 or TRBD2 for D (5 bases each). The CDR3 contains 13 residues. In germline, CDR1 is LGHDT, CDR2 YNNKEL (reference sequence). CDR3 sequence (DNA): TGTGCCAGCAGCCAGGCCGGGACCGATGGGACCTCTTTT. Translation gives CASSQAGTDGTSF.

CDR3: CASSLGATLKAFF. The CDR3 DNA follows: TGTGCCAGCAGTTTAGGGGCTACACTGAAGGCTTTCTTT. This chain connects TRBV12-3 or TRBV12-4 to TRBJ1-1, with D hard to call. The CDR3 is 13 residues long. Trimming took off 1 base at V and 11 bases at J, with 14 bases between the two ends.

The chain recombines TRBV4-2 with TRBJ2-5, with D unresolved. The ends were cut back, 4 bases at V and 4 bases at J, with 7 bases in the middle. Germline CDR1 and CDR2: LGHNA and YNFKEQ. This CDR3 region has 12 residues. The CDR3 nucleotides are TGTGCCAGCAGCCTCGTGGGAGAGACCCAGTACTTC. This gives the protein CASSLVGETQYF.

A single count supports this clone. In DNA form, the CDR3 reads TGTGCCAGCTCACCACCGCCGGGGGGGCTTGAGACCCAGTACTTC. Translation: CASSPPPGGLETQYF. The V call is TRBV18, the J call TRBJ2-5, with 8 bases that match TRBD2. Germline CDR1 is KGHSH and CDR2 is LQKENI. J was trimmed by 5 bases and V by 0 bases; bases with no gene match: 5. This CDR3 is 15 amino acids long.

The chain joins TRBV4-3 to TRBJ1-1; D unresolved. Trimming removed 0 bases from V and 2 bases from J, with 7 bases in between. The germline CDR1 and CDR2 sequences are LGHNA and YSLEER. This CDR3 contains 14 residues. CDR3 coding DNA: TGCGCCAGCAGCCAAGATTCCAGCAACACTGAAGCTTTCTTT. It specifies CASSQDSSNTEAFF.

The rearrangement uses TRBV19 and TRBJ1-2; no clear D. This CDR3 is built from 15 residues. Trimming removed 1 base at V and 4 bases at J, with 13 bases between. CDR1 is LNHDA and CDR2 is SQIVND in the germline V gene (reference sequence). In DNA, the CDR3 is TGTGCCAGTAGTATAGCCGTTTTGGTAGGCTATGGCTACACCTTC. Amino acid sequence: CASSIAVLVGYGYTF.

V and J are TRBV5-6 and TRBJ1-4; tentatively, D is TRBD1 (6 bases). The length of the CDR3 is 17 residues. The V end was cut by 4 bases, the J end by 0 bases, with 16 bases between. Per germline, CDR1 SGHDT and CDR2 YYEEEE. The CDR3 loop is CASSHGGTLATNEKLFF. The CDR3 DNA reads as TGTGCCAGCAGCCATGGGGGGACACTAGCAACTAATGAAAAACTGTTTTTT.

The V call is TRBV2, the J call TRBJ2-5; a possible D gene is TRBD1 (5 bases). Looked up from germline, CDR1 is SNHLY and CDR2 is FYNNEI. The CDR3 is 11 residues long. Trimming took 8 bases from V and 12 from J, leaving 16 bases between them. The CDR3 loop is CASGVGDIKYF. CDR3 DNA: TGTGCCAGCGGGGTAGGGGATATAAAGTACTTC.

V and J are TRBV11-2 and TRBJ2-1, with a tentative D call TRBD2 (6 bases). Trimming stripped 4 bases from V and 7 bases from J, with 17 bases between. The CDR3 has 15 residues. Looked up from germline, CDR1 is SGHAT and CDR2 is FQNNGV. CDR3 residues: CASSSTRGTFNEQFF. The CDR3 region has the DNA TGTGCCAGCAGCTCCACCCGGGGGACCTTTAATGAGCAGTTCTTC.

J is TRBJ2-2 and V is TRBV6-4, with 9 bases aligning to TRBD2. The V gene end was trimmed by 6 bases and the J gene end by 2 bases; junction bases not matched to a gene: 4. Germline V gene lookup returns CDR1 MRHNA and CDR2 SNTAGT. There are 15 residues in the CDR3. CDR3: CASSPAGGNTGELFF. As DNA, the CDR3 is TGTGCCAGCAGCCCAGCGGGGGGAAACACCGGGGAGCTGTTTTTT.